This T cell receptor beta chain was identified during a study of blood T cell repertoires in COVID-19. Study summary: Nucleic acid was either cDNA or gDNA, and it came from T cells, B-cell-depleted T cells, or PBMCs.

Some clones are missing from TCRdb's copy, which holds only in-frame ones; the method was immunoSEQ multiplex PCR. The sample lists approximately 280,000 clones; roughly 89% were seen once. Recruitment covered about two dozen US areas and drew participants whose ages spanned roughly 18 to 89 years. V lost 1 base and J 6 bases, leaving 13 bases between the germline ends. The CDR3 extends over 14 amino acids. From germline, CDR1 is MGHRA and CDR2 YSYEKL. The rearrangement uses TRBV4-1 and TRBJ2-7; TRBD1 might be the D (5 bases). The clonotype originates from a woman younger than 30 with acute COVID-19. The specimen was PBMCs or T cells enriched from blood (not recorded which). CDR3: CASSQVLQGTEQYF. Here the CDR3 DNA reads TGCGCCAGCAGCCAAGTTTTGCAGGGAACCGAGCAGTACTTC.